The clone carrying this TCR beta chain appeared many times. Its antigen remains unknown. These data belong to a study of T cells in Graves' hyperthyroidism and ophthalmopathy. RNA transcripts yielded amplified TCR beta CDR3 regions. TCR CDR3 underwent first-round RT-PCR with the HTBI primer set. TCRdb recomputed calls from the multiplex PCR reads with MiXCR, one row per CDR3 protein. The table includes around 560,000 distinct CDR3 sequences, approximately 16% detected once. Findings of the study overall: Separating ophthalmopathy from stable hyperthyroidism was achieved by a 13 V-J model.

V lost 2 bases and J 7 bases, leaving 9 bases between the germline ends. Germline V gene sequence: CDR1 MNHEY, CDR2 SMNVEV (reference sequence). This CDR3 is 13 amino acids long. This TCR was sampled from a woman aged 18-35 years with Graves' hyperthyroidism. What was sequenced was blood. This sequence joins TRBV27 and TRBJ2-1; D is undetermined. CDR3 nucleotides: TGTGCCAGCAGTTTAGAGCAGGAGAATGAGCAGTTCTTC. It specifies CASSLEQENEQFF.